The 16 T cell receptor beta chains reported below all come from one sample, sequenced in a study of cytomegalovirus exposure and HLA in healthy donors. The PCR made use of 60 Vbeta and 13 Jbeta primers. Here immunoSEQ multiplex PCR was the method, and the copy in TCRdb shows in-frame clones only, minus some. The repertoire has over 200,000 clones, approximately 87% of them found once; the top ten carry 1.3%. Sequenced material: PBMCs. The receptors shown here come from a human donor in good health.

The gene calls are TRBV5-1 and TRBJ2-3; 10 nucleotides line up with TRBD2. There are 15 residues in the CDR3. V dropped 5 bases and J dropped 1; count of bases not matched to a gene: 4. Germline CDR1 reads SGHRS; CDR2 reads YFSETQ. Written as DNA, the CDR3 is TGCGCCAGCAGGCTAGCGGGAGATGGCACAGATACGCAGTATTTT. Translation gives CASRLAGDGTDTQYF.

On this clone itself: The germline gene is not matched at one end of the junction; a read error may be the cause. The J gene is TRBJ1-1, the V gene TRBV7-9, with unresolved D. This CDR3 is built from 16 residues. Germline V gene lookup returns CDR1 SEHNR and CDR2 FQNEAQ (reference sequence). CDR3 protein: CSSSLVPSEMNTEAFF. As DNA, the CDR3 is TGTTCCAGCAGCTTAGTACCCAGCGAGATGAACACTGAAGCTTTCTTT.

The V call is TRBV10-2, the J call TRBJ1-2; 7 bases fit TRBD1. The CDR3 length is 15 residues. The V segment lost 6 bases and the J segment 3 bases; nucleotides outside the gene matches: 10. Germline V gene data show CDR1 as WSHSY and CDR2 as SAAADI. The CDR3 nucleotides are TGCGCCAGCAGAGATGAAACCGGGACAGACTATGGCTACACCTTC. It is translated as CASRDETGTDYGYTF.

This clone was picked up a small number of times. The CDR3 here is CASGTGVNYGYTF. CDR3 nucleotides: TGTGCCAGCGGGACAGGGGTGAATTATGGCTACACCTTC. The chain is built from TRBV5-5 and TRBJ1-2, with 10 bases matching TRBD1. The length of the CDR3 is 13 residues. Germline V gene data show CDR1 as SGHKS and CDR2 as YYEKEE (reference sequence). After removal of 7 bases from V and 5 bases from J, the junction contained 5 bases not matched to a gene.

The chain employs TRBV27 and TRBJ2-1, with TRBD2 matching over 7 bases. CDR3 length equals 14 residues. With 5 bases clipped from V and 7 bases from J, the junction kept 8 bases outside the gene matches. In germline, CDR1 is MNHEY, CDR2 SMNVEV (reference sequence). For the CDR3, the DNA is TGTGCCAGCAGTCTAAAAAGACTAGCAAATGAGCAGTTCTTC. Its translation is CASSLKRLANEQFF.

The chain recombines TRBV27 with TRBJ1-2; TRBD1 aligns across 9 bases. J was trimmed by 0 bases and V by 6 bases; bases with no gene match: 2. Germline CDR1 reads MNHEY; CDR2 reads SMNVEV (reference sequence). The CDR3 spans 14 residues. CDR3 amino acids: CASRRQGANYGYTF. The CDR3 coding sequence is TGTGCCAGCAGAAGACAGGGGGCTAACTATGGCTACACCTTC.

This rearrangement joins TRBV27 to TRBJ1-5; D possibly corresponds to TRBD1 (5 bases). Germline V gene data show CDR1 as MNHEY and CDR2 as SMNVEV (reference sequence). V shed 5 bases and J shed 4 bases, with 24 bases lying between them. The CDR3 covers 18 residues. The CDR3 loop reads CASSPSPLYRSKNQPQHF. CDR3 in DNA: TGTGCCAGCAGTCCCTCCCCACTTTACAGGTCAAAGAATCAGCCCCAGCATTTT.

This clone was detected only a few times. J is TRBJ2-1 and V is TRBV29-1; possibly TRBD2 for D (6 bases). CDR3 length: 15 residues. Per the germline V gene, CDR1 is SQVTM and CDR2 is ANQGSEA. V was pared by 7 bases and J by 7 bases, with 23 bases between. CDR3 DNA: TGCAGCGCTAATGGTGGGGTCGGGGGAAAGAATGAGCAGTTCTTC. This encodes CSANGGVGGKNEQFF.

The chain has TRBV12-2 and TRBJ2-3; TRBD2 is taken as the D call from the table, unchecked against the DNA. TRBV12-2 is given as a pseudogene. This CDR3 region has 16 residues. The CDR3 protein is CASRLAEAGVIDTQYF. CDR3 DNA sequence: TGTGCAAGTCGCTTAGCCGAAGCGGGAGTAATAGATACGCAGTATTTT.

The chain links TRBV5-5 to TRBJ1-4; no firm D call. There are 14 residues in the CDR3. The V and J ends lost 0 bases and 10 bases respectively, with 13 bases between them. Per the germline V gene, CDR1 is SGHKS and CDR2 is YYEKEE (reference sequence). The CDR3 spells CASSLAAFEGKLFF. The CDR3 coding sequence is TGTGCCAGCAGCTTGGCCGCCTTTGAGGGAAAACTGTTTTTT.

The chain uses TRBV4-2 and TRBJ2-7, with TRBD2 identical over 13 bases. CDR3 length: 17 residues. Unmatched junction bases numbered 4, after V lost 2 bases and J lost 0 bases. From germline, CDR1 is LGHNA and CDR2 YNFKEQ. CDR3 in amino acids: CASSQTSGRAGSYEQYF. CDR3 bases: TGTGCCAGCAGCCAAACTAGCGGGAGGGCCGGCTCCTACGAGCAGTACTTC.

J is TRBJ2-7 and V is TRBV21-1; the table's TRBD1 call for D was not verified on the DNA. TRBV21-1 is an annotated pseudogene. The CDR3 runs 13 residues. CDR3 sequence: CASSKGDSYEQYF. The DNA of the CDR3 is TGTGCCAGCAGCAAGGGCGACTCCTACGAGCAGTACTTC.

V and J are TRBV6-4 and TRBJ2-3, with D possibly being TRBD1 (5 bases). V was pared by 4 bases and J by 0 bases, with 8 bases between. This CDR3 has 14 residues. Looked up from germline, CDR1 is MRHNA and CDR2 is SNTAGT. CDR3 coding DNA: TGTGCCAGCAGTGCCGACAGTAGCACAGATACGCAGTATTTT. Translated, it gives CASSADSSTDTQYF.

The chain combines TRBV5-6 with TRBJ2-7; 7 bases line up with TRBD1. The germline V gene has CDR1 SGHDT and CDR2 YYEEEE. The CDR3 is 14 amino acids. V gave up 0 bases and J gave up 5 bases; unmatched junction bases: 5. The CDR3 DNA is TGTGCCAGCAGCTTGGTAGGGGGCCATGACGAGCAGTACTTC. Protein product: CASSLVGGHDEQYF.

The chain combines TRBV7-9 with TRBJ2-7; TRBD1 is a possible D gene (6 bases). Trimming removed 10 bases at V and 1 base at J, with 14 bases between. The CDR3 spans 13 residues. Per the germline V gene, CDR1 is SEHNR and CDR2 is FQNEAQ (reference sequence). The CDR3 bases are TGTGCCATTTCGACACAGGGATCCTACGAGCAGTACTTC. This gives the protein CAISTQGSYEQYF. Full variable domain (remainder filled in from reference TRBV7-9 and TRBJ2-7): DTGVSQNPRHKITKRGQNVTFRCDPISEHNRLYWYRQTLGQGPEFLTYFQNEAQLEKSRLLSDRFSAERPKGSFSTLEIQRTEQGDSAMYLCAISTQGSYEQYFGPGTRLTVT.

Written as DNA, the CDR3 is TGTGCCAGCAGCGCAAGGGCTAGCGGGAGGGGAGCCAAAAACATTCAGTACTTC. This gives the protein CASSARASGRGAKNIQYF. J is TRBJ2-4 and V is TRBV7-9, with 12 bases matching TRBD2. From germline, CDR1 is SEHNR and CDR2 FQNEAQ (reference sequence). This CDR3 spans 18 amino acids. V shed 5 bases, J shed 0 bases, and the junction held 8 bases outside the gene matches.